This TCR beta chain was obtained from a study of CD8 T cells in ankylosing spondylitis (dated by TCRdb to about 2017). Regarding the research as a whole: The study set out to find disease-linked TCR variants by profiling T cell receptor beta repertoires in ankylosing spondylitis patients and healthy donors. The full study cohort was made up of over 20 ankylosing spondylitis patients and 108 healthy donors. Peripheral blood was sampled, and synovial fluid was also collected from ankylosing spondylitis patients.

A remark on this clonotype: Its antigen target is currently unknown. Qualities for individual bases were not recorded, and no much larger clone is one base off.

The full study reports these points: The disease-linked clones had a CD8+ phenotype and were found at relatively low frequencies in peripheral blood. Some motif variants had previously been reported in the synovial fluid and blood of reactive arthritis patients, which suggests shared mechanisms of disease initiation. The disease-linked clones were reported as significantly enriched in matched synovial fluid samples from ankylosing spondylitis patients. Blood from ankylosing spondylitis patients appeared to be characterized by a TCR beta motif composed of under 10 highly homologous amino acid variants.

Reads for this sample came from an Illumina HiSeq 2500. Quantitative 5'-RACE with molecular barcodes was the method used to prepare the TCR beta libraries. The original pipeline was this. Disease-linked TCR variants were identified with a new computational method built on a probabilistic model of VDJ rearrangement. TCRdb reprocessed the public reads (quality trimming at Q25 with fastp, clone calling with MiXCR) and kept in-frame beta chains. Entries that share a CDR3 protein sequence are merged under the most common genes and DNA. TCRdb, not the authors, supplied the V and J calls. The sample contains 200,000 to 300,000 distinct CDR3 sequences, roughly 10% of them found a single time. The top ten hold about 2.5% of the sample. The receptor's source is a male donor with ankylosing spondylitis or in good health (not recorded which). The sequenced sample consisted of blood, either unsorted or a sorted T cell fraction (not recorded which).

The CDR3 in this case is CSVAGQGGGIQYF. The sequenced DNA is TGCAGCGTCGCGGGACAGGGGGGCGGCATTCAGTACTTC. Recombination connected TRBV29-1 to TRBJ2-4, with 11 bases matching TRBD1. The CDR3 has 13 amino acids, counting the end cysteine and phenylalanine. Only CDR3 DNA remains: 39 bases, in frame from the first base. The CDR1 and CDR2 encoded by the germline V gene are SQVTM and ANQGSEA. Germline trimming: 6 bases from V, 9 bases from J; junction bases outside gene matches: 7. The CDR3, completed at both ends by the reference TRBV29-1 and TRBJ2-4 genes, gives the full variable domain SAVISQKPSRDICQRGTSLTIQCQVDSQVTMMFWYRQQPGQSLTLIATANQGSEATYESGFVIDKFPISRPNLTFSTLTVSNMSPEDSSIYLCSVAGQGGGIQYFGAGTRLSVL.